The 15 T cell receptor beta chains given below trace back to one sample, sequenced in a study of blood T cell repertoires in COVID-19. This table comes from immunoSEQ multiplex PCR, and its TCRdb copy is limited to in-frame clones, with some not included. The sample records approximately 40,000 clones, around 83% being singletons. The specimen sequenced was peripheral blood. The receptors stem from a man in his sixties with active or convalescent COVID-19.

This chain uses TRBV5-4 with TRBJ2-5; 8 bases are shared with TRBD2. V gave up 1 base and J gave up 5 bases; unmatched junction bases: 16. CDR3 length: 18 residues. Germline lookup yields CDR1 SGHNT and CDR2 YYREEE (reference sequence). The CDR3 loop is CASSLSLRGGRARETQYF. CDR3 coding DNA: TGTGCCAGCAGCTTGTCTCTTCGGGGGGGCAGGGCTAGGGAGACCCAGTACTTC.

V usage is TRBV30 and J usage is TRBJ2-7; no clear D. The CDR3 has 13 amino acids. CDR1 is GTSNPN, CDR2 SVGIG, per germline (reference sequence). V lost 7 bases, J lost 0 bases, and 13 bases lay in between. In DNA form, the CDR3 reads TGTGCCTATTCGTCTTTTAGCTCCTACGAGCAGTACGTC. Translation gives CAYSSFSSYEQYV.

This chain connects TRBV6-5 to TRBJ1-1; D possibly corresponds to TRBD1 (6 bases). CDR3 length: 15 amino acids. The V end lost 7 bases, the J end lost 0 bases, and 15 bases lay between the germline ends. The germline V gene has CDR1 MNHEY and CDR2 SVGAGI. Here the CDR3 reads CASKGGVALNTEAFF. DNA of the CDR3: TGTGCCAGCAAAGGGGGTGTGGCTCTGAACACTGAAGCTTTCTTT.

This chain joins TRBV7-2 and TRBJ2-5; 10 positions agree with TRBD2. This CDR3 is built from 13 residues. Germline V gene sequence: CDR1 SGHTA, CDR2 FQGNSA. With 8 bases clipped from V and 4 bases from J, the junction kept 4 bases outside the gene matches. CDR3 DNA: TGTGCCAGCCTAGCGGGAGCTGGAGAGACCCAGTACTTC. This codes for CASLAGAGETQYF.

V gene TRBV28 combines with J gene TRBJ2-3; weak D call: TRBD2 (6 bases). Trimming took off 8 bases at V and 8 bases at J, with 20 bases between the two ends. The CDR3 length is 14 residues. Per germline, CDR1 MDHEN and CDR2 SYDVKM. CDR3: CASRGTAAPGTQYF. As DNA, the CDR3 is TGTGCCAGCCGGGGGACCGCCGCTCCGGGTACGCAGTATTTT.

The chain recombines TRBV6-5 with TRBJ2-7; a possible D gene is TRBD1 (6 bases). This CDR3 is 14 amino acids long. The V end lost 6 bases, the J end lost 0 bases, and 12 bases lay between the germline ends. CDR1 and CDR2 from the germline V gene are MNHEY and SVGAGI. The CDR3 region is CASSRTVSSYEQYV. CDR3 sequence (DNA): TGTGCCAGCAGCCGGACAGTTAGCTCCTACGAGCAGTACGTC.

The chain is built from TRBV3-1 (or the pseudogene TRBV3-2) and TRBJ2-2, with unresolved D. V was cut by 6 bases and J by 4 bases, with 6 bases left in between. This CDR3 comprises 12 residues. Germline assignment: CDR1 LGHDT and CDR2 YNNKEL (reference sequence). CDR3: CASRETTGELFF. The CDR3 DNA reads TGTGCCAGCAGGGAGACCACCGGGGAGCTGTTTTTT.

The chain has TRBV19 and TRBJ1-5; 8 bases are a match to TRBD1. The length of the CDR3 is 18 residues. Trimming removed 3 bases from V and 0 bases from J; junction bases left unmatched: 10. Looked up from germline, CDR1 is LNHDA and CDR2 is SQIVND (reference sequence). The CDR3 sequence is CASSINRGEPYSNQPQHF. The CDR3 DNA reads as TGTGCCAGTAGTATCAACAGGGGGGAGCCTTATAGCAATCAGCCCCAGCATTTT. The variable domain in full, with the rest retrieved from reference TRBV19 and TRBJ1-5, is DGGITQSPKYLFRKEGQNVTLSCEQNLNHDAMYWYRQDPGQGLRLIYYSQIVNDFQKGDIAEGYSVSREKKESFPLTVTSAQKNPTAFYLCASSINRGEPYSNQPQHFGDGTRLSIL.

The rearrangement uses TRBV27 and TRBJ1-2; 7 nucleotides match TRBD1. The CDR3 runs to 15 residues. Germline values: CDR1 MNHEY, CDR2 SMNVEV (reference sequence). The J segment lost 6 bases and the V segment lost 5 bases, leaving 12 bases of the junction unmatched. CDR3 sequence reads: CASSPVRQGGHGYTF. In DNA form, the CDR3 reads TGTGCCAGCAGTCCAGTGAGACAGGGTGGGCATGGCTACACCTTC.

The V gene is TRBV3-1 (or the pseudogene TRBV3-2), the J gene TRBJ1-4; possibly TRBD1 for D (5 bases). Trimming took off 2 bases at V and 4 bases at J, with 8 bases between the two ends. The CDR3 has 14 residues. Germline V lookup: CDR1 LGHDT, CDR2 YNNKEL (reference sequence). CDR3 sequence reads: CASSQLGHNEKLFF. The CDR3 bases are TGTGCCAGCAGCCAACTGGGGCATAATGAAAAACTGTTTTTT.

This chain joins TRBV5-1 and TRBJ2-3, with 9 bases aligning to TRBD1. The CDR3 is 14 amino acids. From germline, CDR1 is SGHRS and CDR2 YFSETQ. Losses at the gene ends were 1 base for V and 4 bases for J; bases not matched to a gene: 1. CDR3: CASSLRQGADTQYF. Here the CDR3 DNA reads TGCGCCAGCAGCTTGAGACAGGGGGCAGATACGCAGTATTTT.

This rearrangement joins TRBV19 to TRBJ1-6; no reliable D call. Trimming pared 6 bases from V and 5 bases from J, leaving 17 bases between. The CDR3 loop spans 16 amino acids. Germline CDR1 and CDR2: LNHDA and SQIVND (reference sequence). The CDR3 protein is CASRLRVRGHNSPLHF. The CDR3 coding sequence is TGTGCCAGTAGGCTCCGCGTCCGGGGTCATAATTCACCCCTCCACTTT.

This clone was recorded a few times. The chain combines TRBV15 with TRBJ1-3; tentative D call: TRBD1 (5 bases). Trimming took 1 base from V and 2 from J, leaving 15 bases between them. Germline V gene data show CDR1 as LNHNV and CDR2 as YYDKDF (reference sequence). This CDR3 region has 17 residues. The CDR3 reads CATSRAHGGEAGNTIYF. The DNA for the CDR3 is TGTGCCACCAGCAGAGCACACGGAGGGGAAGCTGGAAACACCATATATTTT.

The table lists this clone with a few counts. This chain connects TRBV10-3 to TRBJ2-3, with 7 bases fitting TRBD1. Germline-derived CDR1 and CDR2 are ENHRY and SYGVKD. There are 19 residues in the CDR3. J gave up 1 base and V 7 bases, and 20 bases lay outside the gene matches. As DNA, the CDR3 is TGTGCCATCAACTCTGGGACAGCGCCGTTTTCAGTTCGCACAGATACGCAGTATTTT. The encoded protein is CAINSGTAPFSVRTDTQYF.

The chain uses TRBV6-5 and TRBJ1-1, with a weak D call TRBD1 (5 bases). The V gene lost 6 bases and the J gene lost 5 bases, with 16 bases spanning the gap. The germline V gene has CDR1 MNHEY and CDR2 SVGAGI. CDR3 length equals 14 residues. CDR3 bases: TGTGCCAGCAGCCGGGACTTGATGGGAACTGAAGCTTTCTTT. It translates to CASSRDLMGTEAFF.